This entry lists 19 T cell receptor beta chains sequenced from one sample in a study of T cell repertoires in cytomegalovirus infection. TCRdb itself ran the reads through MiXCR, one entry per CDR3 protein. Here the sample spans some 400,000 distinct CDR3 sequences, 15% to 20% being singletons. Sequenced material: PBMCs. The receptors stem from a human donor in good health (CMV status not recorded). Some clones in this sample may be carry-over from other donors' samples.

This clonotype was picked up many times. The genes are TRBV7-6 and TRBJ1-1; D unclear. The germline CDR1 and CDR2 sequences are SGHVS and FNYEAQ. V shed 5 bases and J shed 1 base, with 8 bases lying between them. CDR3 length equals 13 residues. The CDR3 sequence is CASSPIGNTEAFF. For the CDR3, the DNA is TGTGCCAGCAGCCCGATTGGGAACACTGAAGCTTTCTTT.

This clonotype appeared a few times. The chain carries TRBV19 and TRBJ2-2; 10 bases align to TRBD1. This CDR3 spans 14 amino acids. Germline CDR1 and CDR2: LNHDA and SQIVND (reference sequence). V trimming: 5 bases; J trimming: 6 bases; junction bases outside the gene matches: 3. The CDR3 here is CASSPGQGAGELFF. The CDR3 DNA reads as TGTGCCAGTAGTCCTGGACAGGGGGCCGGGGAGCTGTTTTTT.

Ten or more counts support this clonotype. The chain uses TRBV7-2 and TRBJ2-5, with D possibly TRBD2 on 5 matching bases. Germline V gives CDR1 SGHTA, CDR2 FQGNSA. CDR3 length equals 14 residues. Trimming left V 5 bases short and J 4 bases short, with 14 bases between. The CDR3 protein is CASSPQAGRETQYF. The DNA for the CDR3 is TGTGCCAGCAGCCCGCAGGCGGGCCGAGAGACCCAGTACTTC.

In its sample, this clonotype was seen many times. The chain is built from TRBV2 and TRBJ1-6; D gene ambiguous. This CDR3 comprises 15 residues. V lost 3 bases to trimming and J lost 7 bases, with 13 bases between them. Germline-derived CDR1 and CDR2 are SNHLY and FYNNEI. The CDR3 DNA reads TGTGCCAGCAGTGACGGTCCAGGTTTGAATTCACCCCTCCACTTT. Translated, it gives CASSDGPGLNSPLHF.

This clonotype has just a few counts. The V call is TRBV7-8, the J call TRBJ2-7; 7 bases align to TRBD2. Germline-derived CDR1 and CDR2 are SGHVS and FQNEAQ. V was clipped by 0 bases and J by 4 bases; unmatched bases: 6. This CDR3 spans 15 amino acids. The CDR3 reads CASSLAGGKWYEQYF. For the CDR3, the DNA is TGTGCCAGCAGCTTAGCGGGAGGGAAGTGGTACGAGCAGTACTTC.

This clonotype was detected only a few times. The rearrangement links TRBV5-4 to TRBJ1-1, with D perhaps TRBD1 (5 bases). Germline V gives CDR1 SGHNT, CDR2 YYREEE (reference sequence). V lost 6 bases to trimming and J lost 6 bases, with 15 bases between them. This CDR3 comprises 13 residues. The CDR3 coding sequence is TGTGCCAGCACCATGGGGGGGTCCCCTGAAGCTTTCTTT. Amino acid sequence: CASTMGGSPEAFF.

This clonotype was detected a few times. In DNA form, the CDR3 reads TGTGCCAGCTTTAATACCAATGGGCCGTTAGCCAAAAACATTCAGTACTTC. It specifies CASFNTNGPLAKNIQYF. The gene calls are TRBV7-9 and TRBJ2-4; the D is unclear. This CDR3 is 17 amino acids long. Germline CDR1 reads SEHNR; CDR2 reads FQNEAQ (reference sequence). Trimming took off 8 bases at V and 0 bases at J, with 20 bases between the two ends.

This clonotype was found a few times. The chain is built from TRBV7-2 and TRBJ1-5, with a tentative D call TRBD1 (5 bases). Germline loops: CDR1 SGHTA, CDR2 FQGNSA. The CDR3 has 17 residues. V dropped 4 bases and J dropped 10 bases, with 26 bases sitting between them. CDR3 nucleotide sequence: TGTGCCAGCAGCTCCCACTACGAGATGGGGCGCGGAAACCCCCAGCATTTT. Its protein is CASSSHYEMGRGNPQHF.

The sample holds a few counts of this clonotype. This chain uses TRBV20-1 with TRBJ2-1; 11 bases agree with TRBD2. There are 16 residues in the CDR3. CDR1 is DFQATT and CDR2 is SNEGSKA in the germline V gene (reference sequence). V lost 5 bases to trimming and J lost 1 base; unmatched junction nucleotides: 7. This chain's CDR3 is CSAPIAGGLSYNEQFF. CDR3 bases: TGCAGTGCTCCCATAGCGGGAGGGCTATCCTACAATGAGCAGTTCTTC.

The gene calls are TRBV15 and TRBJ2-3; D may be TRBD2 (6 bases). Trimming cost V 3 bases and J 4 bases, with 11 bases left between them. CDR3 size: 14 residues. Looked up from germline, CDR1 is LNHNV and CDR2 is YYDKDF (reference sequence). Here the CDR3 DNA reads TGTGCCACCAGCAGCTCAGGAGGGGCAGATACGCAGTATTTT. Protein: CATSSSGGADTQYF.

The chain uses TRBV7-8 and TRBJ1-1, with D maybe TRBD1 (5 bases). The V gene's germline CDR1 is SGHVS and CDR2 FQNEAQ. This CDR3 has 13 residues. V lost 8 bases to trimming and J lost 4 bases, with 14 bases between them. CDR3 sequence: CASSPPDSTEAFF. The CDR3 region has the DNA TGTGCCAGCTCTCCTCCCGACAGCACTGAAGCTTTCTTT.

V is TRBV7-9 and J is TRBJ1-2; no reliable D call. The CDR3 is 13 residues long. The germline gives CDR1 SEHNR, CDR2 FQNEAQ (reference sequence). With 3 bases removed from V and 6 bases from J, the gap between germline ends came to 11 bases. The CDR3 nucleotides read TGTGCCAGCAGCTTTCACGTTAGTAATGGCTACACCTTC. It translates to CASSFHVSNGYTF.

This clonotype was seen at least ten times. The V and J genes are TRBV7-9 and TRBJ2-1; TRBD2 matches at 10 bases. This CDR3 region has 16 residues. Germline values: CDR1 SEHNR, CDR2 FQNEAQ (reference sequence). The trim removed 1 base at V and 4 bases at J, leaving 4 bases unmatched. The CDR3 DNA is TGTGCCAGCAGCTTAGGGCTAGCGGGAGTTTACAATGAGCAGTTCTTC. It specifies CASSLGLAGVYNEQFF.

This clonotype was detected ten times or more. This chain connects TRBV7-2 to TRBJ2-5; tentatively, D is TRBD2 (6 bases). The CDR3 extends over 15 amino acids. Trimming took off 1 base at V and 4 bases at J, with 13 bases between the two ends. From germline, CDR1 is SGHTA and CDR2 FQGNSA. CDR3 in amino acids: CASSLGLARGETQYF. DNA of the CDR3: TGTGCCAGCAGCTTAGGGCTAGCGCGGGGAGAGACCCAGTACTTC.

This clonotype was seen only once. This chain uses TRBV12-3 or TRBV12-4 with TRBJ1-6; the D gene is possibly TRBD1 (5 bases). This CDR3 is built from 14 residues. V was cut by 2 bases and J by 8 bases, with 10 bases left in between. CDR3 DNA: TGTGCCAGCAGTTTACGACAGACATATTCACCCCTCCACTTT. This encodes CASSLRQTYSPLHF.

Many counts were recorded for this clonotype. CDR3 loop: CASSLVDGYEQYF. In DNA form, the CDR3 reads TGTGCCAGCAGCTTAGTAGACGGTTACGAGCAGTACTTC. The rearrangement links TRBV7-2 to TRBJ2-7, with D unclear. Germline V gene sequence: CDR1 SGHTA, CDR2 FQGNSA. The V and J ends lost 1 base and 4 bases respectively, with 8 bases between them. The CDR3 has 13 residues. Variable domain in full (rest from reference TRBV7-2 and TRBJ2-7): GAGVSQSPSNKVTEKGKDVELRCDPISGHTALYWYRQSLGQGLEFLIYFQGNSAPDKSGLPSDRFSAERTGGSVSTLTIQRTQQEDSAVYLCASSLVDGYEQYFGPGTRLTVT.

This clonotype turned up a few times. The chain couples TRBV6-5 to TRBJ2-7; TRBD1 matches 7 bases. This CDR3 has 14 residues. The V gene end was trimmed by 4 bases and the J gene end by 6 bases; junction bases not matched to a gene: 9. The germline CDR1 and CDR2 sequences are MNHEY and SVGAGI. The CDR3: CASSFVWDSREQYF. In nucleotides, the CDR3 is TGTGCCAGCAGTTTCGTCTGGGACAGTCGCGAGCAGTACTTC.

The chain combines TRBV11-2 with TRBJ2-1; 11 nucleotides agree with TRBD2. The CDR3 has 15 amino acids. V trimming: 6 bases; J trimming: 3 bases; junction bases outside the gene matches: 4. CDR1 is SGHAT, CDR2 FQNNGV, per germline. The CDR3 DNA is TGTGCCAGCAGAAGACTAGCGGGGATCTACAATGAGCAGTTCTTC. Protein: CASRRLAGIYNEQFF. The complete variable domain, with remaining parts taken from reference TRBV11-2 and TRBJ2-1, reads EAGVAQSPRYKIIEKRQSVAFWCNPISGHATLYWYQQILGQGPKLLIQFQNNGVVDDSQLPKDRFSAERLKGVDSTLKIQPAKLEDSAVYLCASRRLAGIYNEQFFGPGTRLTVL.

CDR3 nucleotide sequence: TGTGCCAGCAGTTACTCAGCCGCCATAGCGTCTTGGTTCTTC. This gives the protein CASSYSAAIASWFF. The chain links TRBV6-2 or TRBV6-3 to TRBJ2-1; D possibly corresponds to TRBD2 (5 bases). The CDR3 has 14 residues. With 0 bases removed from V and 15 bases from J, the gap between germline ends came to 18 bases. The germline V gene encodes CDR1 MNHEY and CDR2 SVGEGT.